This record looks at one T cell receptor (beta chain) sequence and its context. The target antigen is unknown. This entry comes from a study of OX40 agonist ivuxolimab in advanced cancers. Across the whole study: Given to patients was ivuxolimab, an agonistic anti-OX40 (CD134) antibody. Eligibility rules accepted prior anti-PD-1, anti-PD-L1 or anti-CTLA-4 therapy, and around 40% had some. Whole-study findings and limits: At 0.1 to 3.0 mg/kg and by week 6, CD4+ and CD8+ T cells in the blood had expanded clonally.

The assay was immunoSEQ multiplex PCR, and TCRdb's table has in-frame clones only and misses some. The sample yields around 95,000 clones, 90% seen once. The CDR3 covers 16 residues. Germline values: CDR1 MNHEY, CDR2 SMNVEV (reference sequence). V was trimmed by 4 bases and J by 6 bases, leaving 19 bases between them. The V call is TRBV27, the J call TRBJ1-5, with a possible D match to TRBD1 (6 bases). The sample in question was CD4+ or CD8+ T cells sorted from blood, obtained in a trial of the OX40 agonist ivuxolimab. This sequence was found in an adult with an advanced solid tumor such as melanoma, head and neck, liver or kidney cancer. CDR3 protein: CASSSSPGGGGQPQHF. Here the CDR3 DNA reads TGTGCCAGCAGTTCCAGCCCCGGGGGAGGGGGTCAGCCCCAGCATTTT.